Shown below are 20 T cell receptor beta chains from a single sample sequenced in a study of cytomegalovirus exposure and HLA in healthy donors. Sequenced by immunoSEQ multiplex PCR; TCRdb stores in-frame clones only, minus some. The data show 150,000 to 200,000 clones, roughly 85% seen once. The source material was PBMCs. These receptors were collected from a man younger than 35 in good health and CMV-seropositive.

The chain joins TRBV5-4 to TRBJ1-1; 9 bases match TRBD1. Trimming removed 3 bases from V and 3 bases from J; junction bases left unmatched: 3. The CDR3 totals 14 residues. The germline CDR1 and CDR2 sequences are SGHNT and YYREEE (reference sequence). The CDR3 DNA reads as TGTGCCAGCAGCTGGGGACAGGGCTACACTGAAGCTTTCTTT. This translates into CASSWGQGYTEAFF.

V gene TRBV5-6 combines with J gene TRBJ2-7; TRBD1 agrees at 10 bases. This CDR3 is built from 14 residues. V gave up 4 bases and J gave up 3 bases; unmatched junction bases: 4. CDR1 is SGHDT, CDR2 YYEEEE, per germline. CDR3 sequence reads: CASSPRDRGYEQYF. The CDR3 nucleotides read TGTGCCAGCAGCCCCCGGGACAGGGGCTACGAGCAGTACTTC.

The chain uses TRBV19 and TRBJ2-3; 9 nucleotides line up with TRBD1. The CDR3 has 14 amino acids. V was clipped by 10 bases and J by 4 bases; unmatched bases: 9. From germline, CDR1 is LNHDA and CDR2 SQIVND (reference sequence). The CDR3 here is CATEGQGRSDTQYF. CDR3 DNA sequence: TGTGCCACCGAGGGACAGGGTCGGTCAGATACGCAGTATTTT.

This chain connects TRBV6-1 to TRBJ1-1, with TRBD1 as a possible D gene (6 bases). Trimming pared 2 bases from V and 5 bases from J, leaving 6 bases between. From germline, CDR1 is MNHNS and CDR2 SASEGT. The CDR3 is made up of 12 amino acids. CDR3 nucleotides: TGTGCCAGCAGTGAACAGGGGACTGAAGCTTTCTTT. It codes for CASSEQGTEAFF.

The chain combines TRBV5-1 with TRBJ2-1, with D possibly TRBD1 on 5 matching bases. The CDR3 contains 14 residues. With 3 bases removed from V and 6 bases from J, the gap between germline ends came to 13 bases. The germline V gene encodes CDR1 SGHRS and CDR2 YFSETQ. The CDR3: CASSSQGTRNEQFF. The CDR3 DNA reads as TGCGCCAGCAGCTCGCAGGGTACCCGCAATGAGCAGTTCTTC.

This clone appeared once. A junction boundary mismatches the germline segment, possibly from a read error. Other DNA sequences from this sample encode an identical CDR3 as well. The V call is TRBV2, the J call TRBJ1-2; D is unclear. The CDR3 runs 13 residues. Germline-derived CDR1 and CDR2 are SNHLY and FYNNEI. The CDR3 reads CASTYATNYGYTF. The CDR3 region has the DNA TGCGCCAGCACCTACGCCACTAACTATGGCTACACCTTC.

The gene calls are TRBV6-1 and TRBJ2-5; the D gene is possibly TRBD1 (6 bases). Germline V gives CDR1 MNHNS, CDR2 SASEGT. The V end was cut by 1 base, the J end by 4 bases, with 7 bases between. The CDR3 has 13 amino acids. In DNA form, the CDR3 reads TGTGCCAGCAGTGAAGGAGGGGGAGAGACCCAGTACTTC. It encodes CASSEGGGETQYF.

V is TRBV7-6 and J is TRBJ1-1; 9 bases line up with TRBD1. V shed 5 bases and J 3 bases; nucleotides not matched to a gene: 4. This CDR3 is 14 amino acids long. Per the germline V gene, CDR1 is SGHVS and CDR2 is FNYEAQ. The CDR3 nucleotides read TGTGCCAGCAGCGAGAGACAGGGGGACACTGAAGCTTTCTTT. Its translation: CASSERQGDTEAFF.

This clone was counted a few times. This CDR3 reads CASIPAGGGGYTF. The CDR3 bases are TGTGCCAGCATCCCGGCGGGGGGCGGTGGCTACACCTTC. The V and J genes are TRBV2 and TRBJ1-2; D possibly corresponds to TRBD1 (6 bases). V was pared by 7 bases and J by 7 bases, with 16 bases between. Germline loops: CDR1 SNHLY, CDR2 FYNNEI. This CDR3 is built from 13 residues. Complete variable domain (other parts from reference TRBV2 and TRBJ1-2): EPEVTQTPSHQVTQMGQEVILRCVPISNHLYFYWYRQILGQKVEFLVSFYNNEISEKSEIFDDQFSVERPDGSNFTLKIRSTKLEDSAMYFCASIPAGGGGYTFGSGTRLTVV.

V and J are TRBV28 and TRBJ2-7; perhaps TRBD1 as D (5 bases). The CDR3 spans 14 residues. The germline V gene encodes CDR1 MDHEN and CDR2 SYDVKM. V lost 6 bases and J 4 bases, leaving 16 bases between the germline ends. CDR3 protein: CASSEQQGVYEQYF. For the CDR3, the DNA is TGTGCCAGCAGCGAACAGCAGGGTGTGTACGAGCAGTACTTC.

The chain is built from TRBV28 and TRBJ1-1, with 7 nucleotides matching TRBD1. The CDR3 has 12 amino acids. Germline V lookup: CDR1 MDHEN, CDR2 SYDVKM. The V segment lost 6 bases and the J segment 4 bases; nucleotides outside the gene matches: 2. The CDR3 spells CASSDRVTEAFF. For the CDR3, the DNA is TGTGCCAGCAGCGACAGGGTCACTGAAGCTTTCTTT.

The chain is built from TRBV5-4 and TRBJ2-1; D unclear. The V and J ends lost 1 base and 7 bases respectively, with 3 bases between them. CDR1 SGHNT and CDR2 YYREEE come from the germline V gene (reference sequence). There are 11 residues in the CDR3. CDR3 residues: CASSLLNEQFF. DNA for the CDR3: TGTGCCAGCAGCTTGCTGAATGAGCAGTTCTTC.

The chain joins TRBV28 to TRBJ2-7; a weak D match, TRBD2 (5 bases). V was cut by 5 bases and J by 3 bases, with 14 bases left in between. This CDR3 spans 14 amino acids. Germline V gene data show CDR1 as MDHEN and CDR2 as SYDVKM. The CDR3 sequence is CASSPTDWGYEQYF. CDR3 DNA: TGTGCCAGCAGTCCCACGGACTGGGGCTACGAGCAGTACTTC.

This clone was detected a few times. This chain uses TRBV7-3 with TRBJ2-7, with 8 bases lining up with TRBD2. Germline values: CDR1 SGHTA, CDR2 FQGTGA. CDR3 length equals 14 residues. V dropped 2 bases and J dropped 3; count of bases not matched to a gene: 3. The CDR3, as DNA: TGTGCCAGCAGCTTAGCGGGGGGAAACTACGAGCAGTACTTC. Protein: CASSLAGGNYEQYF.

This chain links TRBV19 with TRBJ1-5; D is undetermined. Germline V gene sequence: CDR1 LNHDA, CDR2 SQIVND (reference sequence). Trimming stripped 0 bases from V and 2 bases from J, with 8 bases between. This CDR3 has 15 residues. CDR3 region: CASSIDWRGNQPQHF. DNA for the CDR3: TGTGCCAGTAGTATAGACTGGAGGGGCAATCAGCCCCAGCATTTT.

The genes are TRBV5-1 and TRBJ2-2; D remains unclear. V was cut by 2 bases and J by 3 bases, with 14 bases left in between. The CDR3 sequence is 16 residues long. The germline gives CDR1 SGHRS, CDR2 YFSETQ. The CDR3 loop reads CASSFDPDGDTGELFF. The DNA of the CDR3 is TGCGCCAGCAGCTTTGACCCAGACGGAGACACCGGGGAGCTGTTTTTT.

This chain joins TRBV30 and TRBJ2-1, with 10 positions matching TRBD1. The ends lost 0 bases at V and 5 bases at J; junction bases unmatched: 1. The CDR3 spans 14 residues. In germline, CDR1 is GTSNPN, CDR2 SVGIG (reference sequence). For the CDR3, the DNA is TGTGCCTGGAGTGTAGGGACAGGGGACAATGAGCAGTTCTTC. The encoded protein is CAWSVGTGDNEQFF.

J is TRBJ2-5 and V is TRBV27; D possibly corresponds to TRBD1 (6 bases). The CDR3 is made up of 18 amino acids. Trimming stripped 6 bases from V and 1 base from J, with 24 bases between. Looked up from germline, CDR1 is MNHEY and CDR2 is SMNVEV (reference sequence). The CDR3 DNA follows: TGTGCCAGCAGACCGCCCGGACGGCCAGCCAGGGGCCAAGAGACCCAGTACTTC. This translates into CASRPPGRPARGQETQYF.

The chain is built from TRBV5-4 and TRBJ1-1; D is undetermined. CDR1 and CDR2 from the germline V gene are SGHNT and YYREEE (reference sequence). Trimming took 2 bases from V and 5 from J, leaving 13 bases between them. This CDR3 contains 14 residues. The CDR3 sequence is CASSLSGSGTEAFF. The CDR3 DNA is TGTGCCAGCAGCTTATCGGGTAGCGGAACTGAAGCTTTCTTT.

In nucleotides, the CDR3 is TGTGCCAGCAGTTTCATCCAGAACACTGAAGCTTTCTTT. It encodes CASSFIQNTEAFF. The chain has TRBV27 and TRBJ1-1, with no clear D. Germline CDR1 is MNHEY and CDR2 is SMNVEV (reference sequence). This CDR3 comprises 13 residues. The V end was cut by 3 bases, the J end by 1 base, with 6 bases between.